A single sample gave rise to the 17 T cell receptor beta chains below, sequenced in a study of OX40 agonist ivuxolimab in advanced cancers. Libraries were prepared by immunoSEQ multiplex PCR; TCRdb keeps only in-frame clonotypes and omits some of them. The repertoire includes some 59,000 clones, around 90% of them detected once, and approximately 5% sits in the top ten. The sample here was CD4+ or CD8+ T cells sorted from blood, taken in a trial of the OX40 agonist ivuxolimab. The receptors come from an adult with an advanced solid tumor such as melanoma, head and neck, liver or kidney cancer.

This clone was observed once. The rearrangement joins TRBV10-2 to TRBJ1-4, with D possibly TRBD1 on 6 matching bases. This CDR3 spans 16 amino acids. Germline lookup yields CDR1 WSHSY and CDR2 SAAADI. The V and J ends lost 5 bases and 5 bases respectively, with 18 bases between them. In DNA, the CDR3 is TGCGCCAGCAGTATCCAGGGGATCGGTGGGAATGAAAAACTGTTTTTT. This encodes CASSIQGIGGNEKLFF.

This rearrangement joins TRBV27 to TRBJ2-3; D is unresolved. The V end lost 6 bases, the J end lost 5 bases, and 18 bases lay between the germline ends. Germline V gene data show CDR1 as MNHEY and CDR2 as SMNVEV (reference sequence). The CDR3 is made up of 15 amino acids. The CDR3 DNA reads as TGTGCCAGCAGGCAACAAAACCCTCTTAGAGATACGCAGTATTTT. Translation gives CASRQQNPLRDTQYF.

The V gene is TRBV6-5, the J gene TRBJ2-2; 7 bases match TRBD1. This CDR3 is built from 14 residues. V shed 6 bases and J 5 bases; nucleotides not matched to a gene: 6. Germline assignment: CDR1 MNHEY and CDR2 SVGAGI. The CDR3 nucleotides read TGTGCCAGCAGATGGACAGGTCGGACCGGGGAGCTGTTTTTT. Amino acids: CASRWTGRTGELFF.

The rearrangement uses TRBV7-9 and TRBJ1-3; D may be TRBD1 (5 bases). CDR1 is SEHNR, CDR2 FQNEAQ, per germline (reference sequence). CDR3 size: 17 residues. V was shortened by 5 bases and J by 3 bases, with 20 bases between the two germline ends. In DNA form, the CDR3 reads TGTGCCAGCAGCGCCGGCCCCCGGGGCGCCCTTGGAAACACCATATATTTT. Amino acids: CASSAGPRGALGNTIYF.

Here the CDR3 reads CASSPTGGLSTDTQYF. The DNA for the CDR3 is TGCGCCAGCAGCCCGACGGGGGGCCTGAGCACAGATACGCAGTATTTT. V usage is TRBV4-1 and J usage is TRBJ2-3; tentative D call: TRBD2 (7 bases). V gave up 4 bases and J gave up 0 bases, with 14 bases separating them. The germline V gene encodes CDR1 MGHRA and CDR2 YSYEKL. This CDR3 comprises 16 residues.

The V gene is TRBV5-1, the J gene TRBJ1-2, with 9 nucleotides matching TRBD1. The germline V gene encodes CDR1 SGHRS and CDR2 YFSETQ. V lost 2 bases and J lost 8; bases outside the gene matches: 4. The CDR3 contains 13 residues. The CDR3, as DNA: TGCGCCAGCAGCTTACAGGGGGCTGAAGGCTACACCTTC. It yields the protein CASSLQGAEGYTF.

The V and J genes are TRBV7-5 and TRBJ2-2; the table's D call TRBD1 went unverified against the DNA. TRBV7-5 corresponds to a pseudogene. This CDR3 has 15 amino acids. CDR3 loop: CARSSTGPDTGELFF. In DNA, the CDR3 is TGTGCCAGAAGCTCGACAGGGCCAGACACCGGGGAGCTGTTTTTT.

The chain joins TRBV18 to TRBJ2-3; possible D gene TRBD1, 5 bases. Germline V gene lookup returns CDR1 KGHSH and CDR2 LQKENI. The V end was cut by 0 bases, the J end by 3 bases, with 10 bases between. CDR3 size: 15 residues. The CDR3 spells CASSPPGERTDTQYF. The CDR3 bases are TGTGCCAGCTCACCACCAGGGGAAAGGACAGATACGCAGTATTTT.

The rearrangement links TRBV15 to TRBJ1-4; perhaps TRBD1 as D (6 bases). The CDR3 sequence is 15 residues long. CDR1 is LNHNV, CDR2 YYDKDF, per germline (reference sequence). V shed 5 bases and J shed 0 bases, with 10 bases lying between them. The CDR3, as DNA: TGTGCCACCAGCGAGGGGGGGGCAACTAATGAAAAACTGTTTTTT. This codes for CATSEGGATNEKLFF. The entire variable domain, with the rest obtained from reference TRBV15 and TRBJ1-4, is as follows: DAMVIQNPRYQVTQFGKPVTLSCSQTLNHNVMYWYQQKSSQAPKLLFHYYDKDFNNEADTPDNFQSRRPNTSFCFLDIRSPGLGDTAMYLCATSEGGATNEKLFFGSGTQLSVL.

The chain couples TRBV7-2 to TRBJ2-7; no firm D call. CDR3 length equals 13 residues. V was pared by 2 bases and J by 6 bases, with 11 bases between. Germline assignment: CDR1 SGHTA and CDR2 FQGNSA. CDR3 DNA sequence: TGTGCCAGCAGCTTAAATGCAGGTAGCGAGCAGTACTTC. Amino acids: CASSLNAGSEQYF.

This chain uses TRBV11-2 with TRBJ2-3, with TRBD2 identical over 8 bases. Germline lookup yields CDR1 SGHAT and CDR2 FQNNGV. CDR3 length equals 17 residues. V trimming: 0 bases; J trimming: 7 bases; junction bases outside the gene matches: 12. CDR3 nucleotides: TGTGCCAGCAGCTTAGAGTCCCACAGCGGGAGAGGGAATACGCAGTATTTT. Translation gives CASSLESHSGRGNTQYF.

This chain joins TRBV5-1 and TRBJ1-2; 8 bases are shared with TRBD1. Unmatched junction bases numbered 10, after V lost 5 bases and J lost 4 bases. Germline V gives CDR1 SGHRS, CDR2 YFSETQ. The CDR3 spans 15 residues. This CDR3 reads CASSASTGGGYGYTF. CDR3 DNA sequence: TGCGCCAGCAGTGCGAGTACAGGGGGTGGCTATGGCTACACCTTC.

The gene calls are TRBV5-1 and TRBJ2-3; TRBD2 matches 11 bases. V was clipped by 4 bases and J by 4 bases; unmatched bases: 8. The CDR3 has 16 residues. Per germline, CDR1 SGHRS and CDR2 YFSETQ. Here the CDR3 DNA reads TGCGCCAGCAGCGTGAAACTAGCGGGAGCCTCAGATACGCAGTATTTT. Translation gives CASSVKLAGASDTQYF.

The chain links TRBV28 to TRBJ2-7; D might be TRBD1 (11 bases). The CDR3 has 18 amino acids. CDR1 is MDHEN and CDR2 is SYDVKM in the germline V gene. V was clipped by 7 bases and J by 6 bases, with 31 bases between them. The CDR3 here is CASTPGTGGLAGASEQYF. DNA of the CDR3: TGTGCCAGCACCCCCGGGACAGGGGGGCTAGCGGGGGCTTCCGAGCAGTACTTC.

The chain carries TRBV11-2 and TRBJ1-3; D remains unclear. Germline V gives CDR1 SGHAT, CDR2 FQNNGV. Trimming cost V 0 bases and J 0 bases, with 12 bases left between them. The CDR3 is 17 residues long. Here the CDR3 DNA reads TGTGCCAGCAGCTTAGAGCGGGTGCCGACCTCTGGAAACACCATATATTTT. Protein: CASSLERVPTSGNTIYF.

This chain uses TRBV6-5 with TRBJ2-7; D remains unclear. Germline V lookup: CDR1 MNHEY, CDR2 SVGAGI. The CDR3 is 12 amino acids. V was shortened by 10 bases and J by 0 bases, with 10 bases between the two germline ends. CDR3 DNA: TGTGCCACGATGGCGAGCTCCTACGAGCAGTACTTC. Translation gives CATMASSYEQYF.

The gene calls are TRBV19 and TRBJ1-6; a possible D gene is TRBD1 (5 bases). Trimming shortened V by 0 bases and J by 7 bases, and 16 bases separated the two germline ends. Germline CDR1 is LNHDA and CDR2 is SQIVND (reference sequence). This CDR3 has 17 amino acids. Written as DNA, the CDR3 is TGTGCCAGTAGTATAGAAAGCGCCTCGTGGGGGAATTCACCCCTCCACTTT. Residues: CASSIESASWGNSPLHF.